One T cell receptor (beta chain) is described in this entry. Its target is unknown. Profiled with immunoSEQ multiplex PCR; TCRdb holds only in-frame clones, not every one. The sample consists of about 140,000 clones, about 90% of them appearing once. The entry originates in a study of T cell responses to AZD1222 COVID-19 vaccine. Germline values: CDR1 SGDLS, CDR2 YYNGEE. The CDR3 loop spans 16 amino acids. V shed 0 bases and J 2 bases; nucleotides not matched to a gene: 6. General study results and limits: White British donors predominated, females outnumbered males, and clonal diversity was possibly underestimated. Among AZD1222 vaccinees, only six or seven were seropositive at baseline. Regions 160-218 and 743-854 dominated among vaccine-associated CD4 TCRs spanning spike.

The chain recombines TRBV9 with TRBJ2-5; 8 nucleotides align to TRBD1. The sequence came from an adult who received the MenACWY meningococcal vaccine as a control. The sample consisted of peripheral blood, taken 28 days after the second dose of the MenACWY control vaccine. The CDR3 region is CASSVGGQGAQETQYF. The CDR3 DNA follows: TGTGCCAGCAGCGTAGGGGGGCAGGGGGCGCAAGAGACCCAGTACTTC.